This TCR beta chain came from a study of CD4 T cell repertoires in COVID-19. On the study more broadly: CFSE-low cells expanded about nine days with IL-2, then restimulated with other coronavirus spikes.

These memory T cells were uncultured and sequenced directly after ex vivo isolation. CDR1 is DFQATT, CDR2 SNEGSKA, per germline (reference sequence). CDR3 length equals 11 residues. Trimming shortened V by 6 bases and J by 3 bases, and 8 bases separated the two germline ends. Clones were sequenced by immunoSEQ multiplex PCR, and TCRdb holds only the in-frame ones, with some missing. Of over 75,000 clones in the sample, about four fifths were seen once. Study-level findings and limits: Suggested intraclonal diversification: top SARS-CoV-2-reactive clonotypes appeared in two or three memory subsets.

A remark on this clone: Its matching antigen is unknown.

J is TRBJ1-1 and V is TRBV20-1; D not resolved. The source of this sequence is a human donor who had COVID-19. This specimen was CD4+ T cells from peripheral blood, taken after recovery from COVID-19. CDR3 amino acids: CSAPGDTEAFF. The CDR3 nucleotides read TGCAGTGCCCCAGGAGACACTGAAGCTTTCTTT.